The 25 T cell receptor beta chains reported below all come from one sample, sequenced in a study of cytomegalovirus exposure and HLA in healthy donors. TCRdb's copy holds only in-frame clones and misses some; the assay was immunoSEQ multiplex PCR. Here the sample spans 150,000 or so clones, around 89% being singletons. Specimen: PBMCs. The source of these receptors is a woman aged 30 to 39 in good health and CMV-seropositive.

The rearrangement joins TRBV10-1 to TRBJ1-6; D perhaps matches TRBD1 (5 bases). Looked up from germline, CDR1 is WNHNN and CDR2 is SYGVQD (reference sequence). CDR3 size: 23 residues. Trimming removed 10 bases at V and 0 bases at J, with 37 bases between. The CDR3 nucleotides are TGCGCCATCCAACGCCCCAGCAGTCTTGTAAAGGGGCTCCAGAGCTCCTATAATTCACCCCTCCACTTT. Translating gives CAIQRPSSLVKGLQSSYNSPLHF.

The chain uses TRBV10-2 and TRBJ2-7; no reliable D call. V gave up 2 bases and J gave up 9 bases, with 11 bases separating them. Germline-derived CDR1 and CDR2 are WSHSY and SAAADI. There are 12 residues in the CDR3. The CDR3 DNA reads as TGCGCCAGCAGTGAGACGTTCCCCAGGCAGTACTTC. Its protein is CASSETFPRQYF.

The chain employs TRBV27 and TRBJ2-7, with TRBD1 identical over 9 bases. CDR1 is MNHEY and CDR2 is SMNVEV in the germline V gene (reference sequence). The length of the CDR3 is 14 residues. V gave up 5 bases and J gave up 6 bases; unmatched junction bases: 8. The CDR3 spells CASSMRDRAREQYF. In DNA form, the CDR3 reads TGTGCCAGCAGTATGCGGGACAGGGCTCGCGAGCAGTACTTC.

The chain joins TRBV6-5 to TRBJ2-1; 9 nucleotides align to TRBD1. V lost 6 bases and J lost 2; bases outside the gene matches: 5. The CDR3 spans 15 residues. The germline CDR1 and CDR2 sequences are MNHEY and SVGAGI. The CDR3, as DNA: TGTGCCAGCAGCCCCGACAGGGGGGCCTACAATGAGCAGTTCTTC. Translating it yields CASSPDRGAYNEQFF.

The V gene is TRBV2, the J gene TRBJ1-5; TRBD1 matches 11 bases. CDR3 length equals 15 residues. The germline CDR1 and CDR2 sequences are SNHLY and FYNNEI. J lost 7 bases, V lost 6 bases, and 8 bases had no gene match. The CDR3 is CASRLGQGAFQPQHF. Here the CDR3 DNA reads TGTGCCAGCAGATTAGGACAGGGGGCTTTCCAGCCCCAGCATTTT.

The rearrangement links TRBV6-5 to TRBJ2-1; 8 bases align to TRBD1. V shed 2 bases and J 4 bases; nucleotides not matched to a gene: 1. CDR3 length equals 14 residues. Germline V gene lookup returns CDR1 MNHEY and CDR2 SVGAGI. The CDR3 region is CASSYRTGYNEQFF. The CDR3 coding sequence is TGTGCCAGCAGTTACCGGACAGGGTACAATGAGCAGTTCTTC.

The chain is built from TRBV11-2 and TRBJ2-3; TRBD2 agrees at 9 bases. Germline V gene data show CDR1 as SGHAT and CDR2 as FQNNGV. The length of the CDR3 is 18 residues. V lost 5 bases and J lost 3; bases outside the gene matches: 15. The CDR3: CASSALVASGGMTDTQYF. The CDR3 nucleotides read TGTGCCAGCAGCGCCTTAGTGGCCAGCGGGGGGATGACAGATACGCAGTATTTT.

This chain joins TRBV18 and TRBJ1-1, with D possibly matching TRBD1 (6 bases). V gave up 3 bases and J gave up 11 bases, with 16 bases separating them. Germline-derived CDR1 and CDR2 are KGHSH and LQKENI. This CDR3 has 13 amino acids. The CDR3 nucleotides read TGTGCCAGCTCACCCTCAGGACAGATCCCCGCTTTCTTT. It encodes CASSPSGQIPAFF.

Notes on this clone: Other nucleotide sequences from this sample produce the same CDR3. The chain couples TRBV19 to TRBJ2-5, with 7 nucleotides matching TRBD1. Germline CDR1 and CDR2: LNHDA and SQIVND (reference sequence). This CDR3 spans 14 amino acids. After removal of 3 bases from V and 1 base from J, the junction contained 2 bases not matched to a gene. CDR3 in amino acids: CASSIAGGQETQYF. For the CDR3, the DNA is TGTGCCAGTAGTATTGCAGGGGGCCAAGAGACCCAGTACTTC.

The chain's CDR3 is CASSPGGAYGNTIYF. The CDR3 region has the DNA TGTGCCAGCAGCCCGGGGGGGGCTTATGGAAACACCATATATTTT. This rearrangement joins TRBV25-1 to TRBJ1-3; the D gene is possibly TRBD1 (6 bases). Germline values: CDR1 MGHDK, CDR2 SYGVNS. The CDR3 is 15 residues long. Between the trimmed V and J ends, which lost 6 bases and 3 bases, there was a span of 15 bases.

This clone has more than one count but fewer than ten. Different DNA sequences within this sample yield the same CDR3. The rearrangement uses TRBV2 and TRBJ2-5; 7 bases are a match to TRBD1. V gave up 6 bases and J gave up 2 bases; unmatched junction bases: 6. This CDR3 has 14 residues. Germline values: CDR1 SNHLY, CDR2 FYNNEI. CDR3 coding DNA: TGTGCCAGCAGAAGGACAGGTGGGCAAGAGACCCAGTACTTC. Translated, it gives CASRRTGGQETQYF.

V and J are TRBV28 and TRBJ2-7; D is ambiguous. The ends were cut back, 5 bases at V and 2 bases at J, with 7 bases in the middle. This CDR3 contains 12 residues. CDR1 MDHEN and CDR2 SYDVKM come from the germline V gene. CDR3 coding DNA: TGTGCCAGCAGTCCTCCAGCCTACGAGCAGTACTTC. It specifies CASSPPAYEQYF.

V and J are TRBV7-2 and TRBJ2-7; possible D gene TRBD1, 6 bases. Between the trimmed V and J ends, which lost 6 bases and 6 bases, there was a span of 21 bases. The CDR3 spans 15 residues. The germline gives CDR1 SGHTA, CDR2 FQGNSA. Here the CDR3 DNA reads TGTGCCAGCAGATTTAGACAGGATGAATACCGCGAGCAGTACTTC. This sequence encodes CASRFRQDEYREQYF.

The CDR3, as DNA: TGTGCCAGCAGCAGGGACTCCCAAGAGACCCAGTACTTC. It codes for CASSRDSQETQYF. V usage is TRBV6-5 and J usage is TRBJ2-5, with D tentatively TRBD2 (6 bases). This CDR3 spans 13 amino acids. Germline V CDR1 and CDR2: MNHEY, SVGAGI. Trimming took 6 bases from V and 1 from J, leaving 9 bases between them.

The chain has TRBV5-1 and TRBJ1-1; TRBD1 matches 10 bases. V was pared by 5 bases and J by 4 bases, with 8 bases of the junction left unmatched. CDR3 length: 15 residues. CDR1 SGHRS and CDR2 YFSETQ come from the germline V gene. The CDR3 loop reads CASSYTGQGGTEAFF. CDR3 DNA: TGCGCCAGCAGTTATACTGGACAGGGGGGCACTGAAGCTTTCTTT.

The CDR3 DNA sequence: TGTGCCAGCAGTTTGACGAGAGCGTCTGAAGCTTTCTTT. Its protein product is CASSLTRASEAFF. The chain has TRBV27 and TRBJ1-1; D is ambiguous. Germline V gene sequence: CDR1 MNHEY, CDR2 SMNVEV (reference sequence). V was shortened by 3 bases and J by 6 bases, with 11 bases between the two germline ends. This CDR3 has 13 amino acids.

The chain recombines TRBV25-1 with TRBJ1-6; D ambiguous. Per germline, CDR1 MGHDK and CDR2 SYGVNS. V lost 3 bases to trimming and J lost 1 base, with 10 bases between them. This CDR3 is built from 16 residues. The CDR3 sequence is CASSDSRYSYNSPLHF. The CDR3 region has the DNA TGTGCCAGCAGTGACTCCAGGTATTCCTATAATTCACCCCTCCACTTT.

This clone was seen only once. The J gene is TRBJ2-2, the V gene TRBV4-2, with TRBD2 as a possible D gene (6 bases). Germline loops: CDR1 LGHNA, CDR2 YNFKEQ. V gave up 0 bases and J gave up 5 bases, with 16 bases separating them. The CDR3 loop spans 17 amino acids. CDR3 region: CASSQDSGVPLTGELFF. The DNA for the CDR3 is TGTGCCAGCAGCCAAGATTCGGGAGTTCCTCTAACCGGGGAGCTGTTTTTT.

The genes are TRBV4-1 and TRBJ1-5; D call uncertain. The CDR3 has 15 residues. Between the trimmed V and J ends, which lost 1 base and 0 bases, there was a span of 7 bases. Germline values: CDR1 MGHRA, CDR2 YSYEKL. CDR3 bases: TGCGCCAGCAGCCAAGCCACAGTTAGCAATCAGCCCCAGCATTTT. Its translation: CASSQATVSNQPQHF.

This clone has just one count. The chain is built from TRBV6-1 and TRBJ1-2; 7 bases map to TRBD1. CDR1 is MNHNS, CDR2 SASEGT, per germline. The CDR3 has 14 amino acids. J lost 7 bases, V lost 7 bases, and 12 bases had no gene match. The CDR3 region has the DNA TGTGCCAGCATTCACGACAGGGAGTCAGGTGGCTACACCTTC. It encodes CASIHDRESGGYTF.

The rearrangement uses TRBV27 and TRBJ1-3, with 10 positions matching TRBD1. The CDR3 loop spans 14 amino acids. CDR1 and CDR2 from the germline V gene are MNHEY and SMNVEV (reference sequence). V was pared by 6 bases and J by 5 bases, with 4 bases of the junction left unmatched. The CDR3 DNA sequence: TGTGCCAGCAGAGGGACAGGGGAACGAAACACCATATATTTT. Translation: CASRGTGERNTIYF.

This clone appeared once. This chain uses TRBV10-3 with TRBJ2-7; tentative D call: TRBD1 (5 bases). Germline-derived CDR1 and CDR2 are ENHRY and SYGVKD. The CDR3 extends over 11 amino acids. Trimming shortened V by 6 bases and J by 3 bases, and 6 bases separated the two germline ends. This chain's CDR3 is CAISDSYEQYF. CDR3 in DNA: TGTGCCATCAGCGACAGCTACGAGCAGTACTTC.

The J gene is TRBJ2-1, the V gene TRBV7-6, with TRBD1 matching 7 bases. This CDR3 spans 16 amino acids. Germline loops: CDR1 SGHVS, CDR2 FNYEAQ. J was trimmed by 0 bases and V by 1 base; bases with no gene match: 3. The DNA of the CDR3 is TGTGCCAGCAGCTTAGAGACAGGGAGCTCCTACAATGAGCAGTTCTTC. Protein sequence: CASSLETGSSYNEQFF.

In DNA form, the CDR3 reads TGTGCCAGCAGCCAGAGACAGGGGTTCCACGAGCAGTACTTC. Amino acids: CASSQRQGFHEQYF. The genes are TRBV14 and TRBJ2-7; 8 nucleotides line up with TRBD1. From germline, CDR1 is SGHDN and CDR2 FVKESK. V trimming: 3 bases; J trimming: 5 bases; junction bases outside the gene matches: 6. CDR3 length: 14 residues.

The V gene is TRBV27, the J gene TRBJ1-6; the D gene is possibly TRBD1 (5 bases). In germline, CDR1 is MNHEY, CDR2 SMNVEV (reference sequence). The CDR3 covers 17 residues. With 2 bases removed from V and 10 bases from J, the gap between germline ends came to 21 bases. The CDR3 bases are TGTGCCAGCAGTTTAGCCCAGCACAGGAGTTTTAACTCACCCCTCCACTTT. Amino acid sequence: CASSLAQHRSFNSPLHF.